The clone carrying this T cell receptor (beta chain) was seen once. Antigen unknown. The junction departs from the called germline gene at one end, perhaps through a read error. The record originates from a study of tumor-infiltrating lymphocytes in primary liver carcinoma. About the research overall: The study enrolled male and female patients aged 30 to 69 years. Study-wide points: Tumor-adjacent and tumor-blood pairs overlapped less than tumor region pairs did.

From unsorted bulk tissue weighing roughly 17-31 mg, DNA and RNA were co-extracted. Resection treated the patients' primary liver carcinoma. From about 0.45 ug total RNA, TCR beta cDNA was generated with a primer in the constant region. Construction of TCR beta libraries relied on three successive nested multiplex PCR rounds employing slightly modified ARM-PCR. Each CDR3 protein is one row after TCRdb ran MiXCR on the multiplex PCR reads. The sample records 90,000 to 100,000 distinct CDR3 sequences, 55% to 75% being singletons. Material: liver tumor tissue from sampling region 5. Subset defined: tumor region T5, tumor centre. This TCR was sampled from an older woman with primary liver carcinoma and hepatitis B virus infection.

In DNA form, the CDR3 reads TGCAGCGTTAGCGACAGGGCAAATTTACCCCTCCACTTT. This translates into CSVSDRANLPLHF. The gene calls are TRBV29-1 and TRBJ1-6; 7 bases match TRBD1. The CDR3 extends over 13 amino acids. Germline CDR1 and CDR2: SQVTM and ANQGSEA.